This TCR beta chain was identified during a study of blood T cell repertoires in COVID-19. Study background: Sites in the United States, Italy and Spain provided acute and convalescent COVID-19 samples. T cells, B-cell-depleted T cells, or PBMCs provided the cDNA or gDNA that served as material.

This CDR3 contains 17 residues. Trimming took 0 bases from V and 0 from J, leaving 13 bases between them. The germline gives CDR1 SGHNT, CDR2 YYREEE (reference sequence). In the source study's methods: It was from reference gene primer amplification that nucleated cell counts were estimated. Sequenced by immunoSEQ multiplex PCR; TCRdb stores in-frame clones only, minus some. V and J calls and clone size are those listed in that table; D and trimming were worked out from the DNA. The profile shows about 160,000 clones, 85% to 90% of them singletons. The clonotype originates from a man in his fifties or sixties with active or convalescent COVID-19. The chain combines TRBV5-4 with TRBJ2-1, with D perhaps TRBD2 (5 bases). Sequencing was carried out using peripheral blood. This chain's CDR3 is CASSLDGITSSYNEQFF. The DNA for the CDR3 is TGTGCCAGCAGCTTGGACGGGATAACCAGCTCCTACAATGAGCAGTTCTTC.